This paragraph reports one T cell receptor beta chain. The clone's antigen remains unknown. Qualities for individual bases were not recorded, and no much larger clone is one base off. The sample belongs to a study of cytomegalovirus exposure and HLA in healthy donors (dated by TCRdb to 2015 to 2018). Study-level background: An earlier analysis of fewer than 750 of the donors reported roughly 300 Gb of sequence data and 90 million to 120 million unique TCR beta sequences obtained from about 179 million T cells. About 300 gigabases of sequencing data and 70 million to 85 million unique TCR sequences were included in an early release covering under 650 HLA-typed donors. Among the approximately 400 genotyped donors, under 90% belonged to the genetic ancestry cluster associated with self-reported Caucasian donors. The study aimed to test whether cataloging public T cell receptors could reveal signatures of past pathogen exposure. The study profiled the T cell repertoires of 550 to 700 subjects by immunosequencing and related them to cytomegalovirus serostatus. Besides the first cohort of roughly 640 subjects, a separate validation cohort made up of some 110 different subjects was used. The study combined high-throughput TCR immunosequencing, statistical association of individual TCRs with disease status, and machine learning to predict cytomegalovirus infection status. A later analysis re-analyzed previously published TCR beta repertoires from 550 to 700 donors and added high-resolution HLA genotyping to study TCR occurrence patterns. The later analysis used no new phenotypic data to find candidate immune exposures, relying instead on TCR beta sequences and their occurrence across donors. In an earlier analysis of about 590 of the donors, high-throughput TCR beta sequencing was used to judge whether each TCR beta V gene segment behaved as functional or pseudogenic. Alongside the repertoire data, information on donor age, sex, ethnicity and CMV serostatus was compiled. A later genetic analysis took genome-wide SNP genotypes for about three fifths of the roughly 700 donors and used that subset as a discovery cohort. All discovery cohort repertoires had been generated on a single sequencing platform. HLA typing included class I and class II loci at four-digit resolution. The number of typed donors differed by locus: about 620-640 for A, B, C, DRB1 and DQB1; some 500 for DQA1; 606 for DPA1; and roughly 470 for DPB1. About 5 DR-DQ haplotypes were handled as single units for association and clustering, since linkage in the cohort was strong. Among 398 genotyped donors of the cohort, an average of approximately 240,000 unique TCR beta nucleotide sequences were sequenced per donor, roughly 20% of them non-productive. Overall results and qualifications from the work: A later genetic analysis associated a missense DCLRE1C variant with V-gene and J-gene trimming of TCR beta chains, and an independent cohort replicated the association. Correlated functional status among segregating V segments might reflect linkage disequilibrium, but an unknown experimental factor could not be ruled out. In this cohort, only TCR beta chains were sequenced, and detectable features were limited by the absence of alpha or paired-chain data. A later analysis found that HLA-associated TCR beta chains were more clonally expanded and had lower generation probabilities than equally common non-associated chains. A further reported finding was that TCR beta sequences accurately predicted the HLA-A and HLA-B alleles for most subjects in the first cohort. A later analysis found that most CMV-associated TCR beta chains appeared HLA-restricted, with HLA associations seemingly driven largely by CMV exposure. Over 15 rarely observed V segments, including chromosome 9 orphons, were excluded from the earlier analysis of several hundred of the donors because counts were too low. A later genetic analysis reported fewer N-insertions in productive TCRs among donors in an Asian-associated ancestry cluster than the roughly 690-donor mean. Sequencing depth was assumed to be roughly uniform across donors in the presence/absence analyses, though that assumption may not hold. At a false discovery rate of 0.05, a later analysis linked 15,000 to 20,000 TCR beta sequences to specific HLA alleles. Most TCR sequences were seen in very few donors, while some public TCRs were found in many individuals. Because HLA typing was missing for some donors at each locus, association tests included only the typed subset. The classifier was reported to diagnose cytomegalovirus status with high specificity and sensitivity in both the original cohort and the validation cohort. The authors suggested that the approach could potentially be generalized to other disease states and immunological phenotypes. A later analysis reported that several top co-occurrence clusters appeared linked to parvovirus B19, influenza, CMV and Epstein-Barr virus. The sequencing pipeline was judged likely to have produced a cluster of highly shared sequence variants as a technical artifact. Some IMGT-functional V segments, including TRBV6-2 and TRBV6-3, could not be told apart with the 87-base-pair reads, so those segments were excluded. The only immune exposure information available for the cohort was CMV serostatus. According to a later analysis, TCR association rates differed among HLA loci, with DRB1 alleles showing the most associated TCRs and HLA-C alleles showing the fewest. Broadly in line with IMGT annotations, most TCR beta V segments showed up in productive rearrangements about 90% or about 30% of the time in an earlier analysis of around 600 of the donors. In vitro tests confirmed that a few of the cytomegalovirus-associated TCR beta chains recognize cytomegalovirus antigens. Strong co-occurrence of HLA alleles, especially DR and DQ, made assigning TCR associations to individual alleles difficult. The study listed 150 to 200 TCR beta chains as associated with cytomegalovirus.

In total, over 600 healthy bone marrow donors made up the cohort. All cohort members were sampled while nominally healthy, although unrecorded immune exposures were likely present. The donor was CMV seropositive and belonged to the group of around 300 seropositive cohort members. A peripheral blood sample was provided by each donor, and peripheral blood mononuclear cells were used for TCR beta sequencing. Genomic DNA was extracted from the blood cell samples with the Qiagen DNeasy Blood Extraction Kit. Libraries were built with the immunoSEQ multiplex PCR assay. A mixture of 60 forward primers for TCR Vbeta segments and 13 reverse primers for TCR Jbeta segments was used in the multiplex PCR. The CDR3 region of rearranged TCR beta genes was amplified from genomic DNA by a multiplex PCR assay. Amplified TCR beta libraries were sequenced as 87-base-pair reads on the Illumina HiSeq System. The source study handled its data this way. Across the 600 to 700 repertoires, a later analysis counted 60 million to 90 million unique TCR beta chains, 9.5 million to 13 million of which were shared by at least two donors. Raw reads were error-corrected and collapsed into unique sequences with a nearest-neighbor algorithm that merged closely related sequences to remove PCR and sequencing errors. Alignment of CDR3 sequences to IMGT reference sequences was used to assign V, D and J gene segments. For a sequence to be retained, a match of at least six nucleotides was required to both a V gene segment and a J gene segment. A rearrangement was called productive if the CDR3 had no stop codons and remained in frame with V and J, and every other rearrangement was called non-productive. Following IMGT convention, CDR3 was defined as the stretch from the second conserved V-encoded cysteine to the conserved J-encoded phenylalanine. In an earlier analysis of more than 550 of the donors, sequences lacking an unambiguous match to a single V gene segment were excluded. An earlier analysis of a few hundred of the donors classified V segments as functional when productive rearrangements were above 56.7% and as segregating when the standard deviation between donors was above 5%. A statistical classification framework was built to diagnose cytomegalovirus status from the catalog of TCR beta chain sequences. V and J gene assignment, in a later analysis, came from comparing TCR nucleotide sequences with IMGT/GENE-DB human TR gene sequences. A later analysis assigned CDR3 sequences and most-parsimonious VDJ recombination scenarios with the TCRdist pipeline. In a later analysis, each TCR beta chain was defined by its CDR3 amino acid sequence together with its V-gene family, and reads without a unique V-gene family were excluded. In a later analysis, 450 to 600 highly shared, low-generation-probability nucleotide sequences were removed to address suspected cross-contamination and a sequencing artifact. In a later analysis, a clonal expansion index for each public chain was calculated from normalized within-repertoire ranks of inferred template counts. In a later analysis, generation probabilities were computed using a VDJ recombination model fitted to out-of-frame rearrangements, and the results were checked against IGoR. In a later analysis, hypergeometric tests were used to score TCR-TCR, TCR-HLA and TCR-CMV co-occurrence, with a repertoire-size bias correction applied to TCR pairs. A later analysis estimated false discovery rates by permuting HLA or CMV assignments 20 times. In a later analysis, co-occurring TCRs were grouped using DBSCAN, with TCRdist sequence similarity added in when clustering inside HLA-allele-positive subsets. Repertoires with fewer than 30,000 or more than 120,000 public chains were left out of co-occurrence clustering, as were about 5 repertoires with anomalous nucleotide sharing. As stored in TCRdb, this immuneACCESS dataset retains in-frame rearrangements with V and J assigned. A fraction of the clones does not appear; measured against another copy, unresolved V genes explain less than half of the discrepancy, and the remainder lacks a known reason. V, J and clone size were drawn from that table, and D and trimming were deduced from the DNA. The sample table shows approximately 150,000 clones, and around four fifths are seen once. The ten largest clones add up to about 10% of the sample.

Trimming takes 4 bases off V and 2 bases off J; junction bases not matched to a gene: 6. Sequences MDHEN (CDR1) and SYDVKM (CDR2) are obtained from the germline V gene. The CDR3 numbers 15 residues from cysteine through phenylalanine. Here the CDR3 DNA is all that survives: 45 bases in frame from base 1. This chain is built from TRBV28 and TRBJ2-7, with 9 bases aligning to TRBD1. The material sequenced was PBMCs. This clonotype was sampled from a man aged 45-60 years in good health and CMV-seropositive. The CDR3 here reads CASSSPGQGTYEQYF. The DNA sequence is TGTGCCAGCAGTTCTCCGGGACAGGGAACCTACGAGCAGTACTTC.